This T cell receptor (beta chain) was sequenced for a study of long-term antiretroviral therapy in people with HIV. No fewer than two post-ART and no fewer than one pre-ART PBMC samples existed for each donor. Of note for this clone: Its antigen is not known.

The CDR3 runs to 16 residues. V shed 3 bases and J 5 bases; nucleotides not matched to a gene: 12. CDR1 SGHRS and CDR2 YFSETQ come from the germline V gene. Survey level was the resolution at which the v3.0 immunoSEQ assay ran. Per-sample sequencing targets were roughly 40,000-55,000 T-cell genomes. The method was immunoSEQ multiplex PCR; TCRdb's version includes in-frame clones alone and lacks a portion of them. The table includes about 13,000 clones, 70% to 80% detected once. Findings of the study overall: Clonotypes expanded prior to ART showed repertoire dominance at all sampled time points.

The chain has TRBV5-1 and TRBJ2-3; 7 nucleotides align to TRBD2. The clonotype comes from a woman younger than 30 with HIV. The material was unsorted PBMCs, obtained 1.3 years after starting antiretroviral therapy. DNA for the CDR3: TGCGCCAGCAGCTCACCAACTAGCGAAATAGGAGATACGCAGTATTTT. Translation gives CASSSPTSEIGDTQYF. The full variable domain, its missing parts supplied by reference TRBV5-1 and TRBJ2-3, is KAGVTQTPRYLIKTRGQQVTLSCSPISGHRSVSWYQQTPGQGLQFLFEYFSETQRNKGNFPGRFSGRQFSNSRSEMNVSTLELGDSALYLCASSSPTSEIGDTQYFGPGTRLTVL.